Listed below are T cell receptor beta chains from one sample, sequenced in a study of cytomegalovirus exposure and HLA in healthy donors. Assay: immunoSEQ multiplex PCR; the TCRdb copy retains only in-frame clones and omits some. The sample includes over 150,000 clones, approximately 80% seen only once; the top ten take around 3.4%. Sequencing was done on a sample of PBMCs. The receptors here all came from a man aged 25-40 years in good health and CMV-seropositive. CDR3s include the opening cysteine and the closing phenylalanine or tryptophan. Each record gives: D gene, V gene, J gene, clone size, CDR3 protein, CDR3 DNA. D genes are given only for firm matches. The size entry is marked missing in some rows and otherwise reads once, few, many or a size class.

d_gene: TRBD2; v_gene: TRBV28; j_gene: TRBJ2-5; abundance: -; CDR3aa: CASSSGLAGTQETQYF; CDR3nt: TGTGCCAGCAGTTCTGGACTAGCGGGGACCCAAGAGACCCAGTACTTC
d_gene: -; v_gene: TRBV4-1; j_gene: TRBJ1-2; abundance: -; CDR3aa: CASSPTARYGYTF; CDR3nt: TGCGCCAGCAGCCCAACAGCCCGCTATGGCTACACCTTC
d_gene: -; v_gene: TRBV2; j_gene: TRBJ2-4; abundance: few; CDR3aa: CASRDTLAKNIQYF; CDR3nt: TGTGCCTCACGTGATACTTTAGCCAAAAACATTCAGTACTTC
d_gene: -; v_gene: TRBV6-6; j_gene: TRBJ2-3; abundance: few; CDR3aa: CASGGGPIKDTQYF; CDR3nt: TGTGCCAGCGGGGGGGGGCCGATAAAAGATACGCAGTATTTT
d_gene: -; v_gene: TRBV20-1; j_gene: TRBJ2-3; abundance: -; CDR3aa: CSVTVTDTQYF; CDR3nt: TGCAGTGTGACAGTTACAGATACGCAGTATTTT
d_gene: TRBD2; v_gene: TRBV7-2; j_gene: TRBJ2-7; abundance: few; CDR3aa: CASSPGLAVDYEQYF; CDR3nt: TGTGCCAGCAGCCCTGGACTAGCGGTAGACTACGAGCAGTACTTC
d_gene: TRBD1; v_gene: TRBV6-5; j_gene: TRBJ1-6; abundance: -; CDR3aa: CASSWDRGGSSLHF; CDR3nt: TGTGCCAGCAGTTGGGACAGGGGAGGGTCATCCCTCCACTTT
d_gene: TRBD1; v_gene: TRBV4-1; j_gene: TRBJ2-7; abundance: -; CDR3aa: CASSQTGTGTYEQYF; CDR3nt: TGCGCCAGCAGCCAGACCGGGACAGGGACCTACGAGCAGTACTTC
d_gene: -; v_gene: TRBV9; j_gene: TRBJ1-5; abundance: -; CDR3aa: CASSAGARQPQHF; CDR3nt: TGTGCCAGCAGCGCCGGAGCCCGGCAGCCCCAGCATTTT
d_gene: -; v_gene: TRBV29-1; j_gene: TRBJ2-5; abundance: few; CDR3aa: CSVWTEQETQYF; CDR3nt: TGCAGCGTGTGGACAGAGCAAGAGACCCAGTACTTC
d_gene: -; v_gene: TRBV19; j_gene: TRBJ2-3; abundance: -; CDR3aa: CASSINLAGSDTQYF; CDR3nt: TGTGCCAGTAGTATTAATCTAGCAGGTTCAGATACGCAGTATTTT
d_gene: -; v_gene: TRBV7-2; j_gene: TRBJ1-5; abundance: -; CDR3aa: CASSLVGDRNQPQHF; CDR3nt: TGTGCCAGCAGCTTAGTAGGCGACAGGAATCAGCCCCAGCATTTT
d_gene: -; v_gene: TRBV25-1; j_gene: TRBJ2-2; abundance: -; CDR3aa: CASSGPQGPTGELFF; CDR3nt: TGTGCCAGCAGTGGACCCCAGGGCCCCACCGGGGAGCTGTTTTTT
d_gene: TRBD1; v_gene: TRBV5-6; j_gene: TRBJ1-1; abundance: -; CDR3aa: CASTLGDRENTEAFF; CDR3nt: TGTGCCAGCACCTTGGGAGACAGGGAGAACACTGAAGCTTTCTTT
d_gene: -; v_gene: TRBV5-1; j_gene: TRBJ2-7; abundance: -; CDR3aa: CASSWGGTYEQYF; CDR3nt: TGCGCCAGCAGCTGGGGAGGTACCTACGAGCAGTACTTC
d_gene: TRBD1; v_gene: TRBV6-1; j_gene: TRBJ1-5; abundance: -; CDR3aa: CASREGAGQPQHF; CDR3nt: TGTGCCAGCAGGGAGGGGGCGGGTCAGCCCCAGCATTTT
d_gene: -; v_gene: TRBV6-1; j_gene: TRBJ2-3; abundance: few; CDR3aa: CASRGGAPGDTQYF; CDR3nt: TGTGCCAGCAGAGGGGGGGCCCCGGGTGATACGCAGTATTTT
d_gene: TRBD2; v_gene: TRBV27; j_gene: TRBJ2-7; abundance: -; CDR3aa: CASSPTGTSGYEQYF; CDR3nt: TGTGCCAGCAGTCCAACCGGGACTAGCGGCTACGAGCAGTACTTC
d_gene: -; v_gene: TRBV7-9; j_gene: TRBJ2-2; abundance: -; CDR3aa: CASSTSENTGELFF; CDR3nt: TGTGCCAGCAGCACAAGCGAGAACACCGGGGAGCTGTTTTTT
d_gene: -; v_gene: TRBV7-9; j_gene: TRBJ2-5; abundance: -; CDR3aa: CASSFRGETQYF; CDR3nt: TGTGCCAGCAGCTTCAGGGGAGAGACCCAGTACTTC
d_gene: -; v_gene: TRBV5-3; j_gene: TRBJ1-4; abundance: -; CDR3aa: CARSLVRDISEKLFF; CDR3nt: TGTGCCAGAAGCTTGGTGAGGGACATCAGTGAAAAACTGTTTTTT
d_gene: -; v_gene: TRBV5-1; j_gene: TRBJ2-3; abundance: -; CDR3aa: CASSLRVGTDTQYF; CDR3nt: TGCGCCAGCAGCTTGCGGGTCGGCACAGATACGCAGTATTTT
d_gene: -; v_gene: TRBV7-9; j_gene: TRBJ1-1; abundance: -; CDR3aa: CASSFPGAEAFF; CDR3nt: TGTGCCAGCAGCTTTCCGGGGGCTGAAGCTTTCTTT
d_gene: -; v_gene: TRBV7-9; j_gene: TRBJ1-4; abundance: -; CDR3aa: CASSYQGGTNEKLFF; CDR3nt: TGTGCCAGCAGCTACCAGGGTGGGACTAATGAAAAACTGTTTTTT
d_gene: TRBD2; v_gene: TRBV4-3; j_gene: TRBJ2-3; abundance: few; CDR3aa: CASSQDHWRGGDTQYF; CDR3nt: TGCGCCAGCAGCCAAGATCACTGGCGGGGGGGCGATACGCAGTATTTT
d_gene: TRBD1; v_gene: TRBV7-8; j_gene: TRBJ2-5; abundance: few; CDR3aa: CASSRDRGPLETQYF; CDR3nt: TGTGCCAGCAGCCGGGACAGGGGACCGTTAGAGACCCAGTACTTC
d_gene: -; v_gene: TRBV10-3; j_gene: TRBJ1-1; abundance: -; CDR3aa: CAISVRMNTEAFF; CDR3nt: TGTGCCATCAGTGTCAGGATGAACACTGAAGCTTTCTTT
d_gene: TRBD1; v_gene: TRBV7-9; j_gene: TRBJ1-1; abundance: -; CDR3aa: CASNLGADARDSSLGAFF; CDR3nt: TGTGCCAGCAACTTAGGCGCCGACGCCCGGGACAGCTCTCTGGGAGCTTTCTTT
d_gene: -; v_gene: TRBV19; j_gene: TRBJ1-5; abundance: -; CDR3aa: CASSMVPGGNQPQHF; CDR3nt: TGTGCCAGTAGTATGGTCCCAGGGGGCAATCAGCCCCAGCATTTT